This T cell receptor (beta chain) is drawn from a study of blood T cell repertoires in COVID-19. In the study overall: Sites across the United States, Italy and Spain contributed samples from acute and convalescent COVID-19.

Generated by immunoSEQ multiplex PCR, the TCRdb table keeps only in-frame clones and is missing some. Counted here are roughly 57,000 clones, around nine tenths occurring once; the ten biggest clones make up approximately 6.5%. This clone came up once. Input material: peripheral blood. The receptor was isolated from a woman in her sixties with COVID-19, enrolled during active disease.

The DNA for the CDR3 is TGTGCCTGGAGTGTAGGACAGGGGGGTTTACCCCTCCACTTT. As protein: CAWSVGQGGLPLHF. The rearrangement links TRBV30 to TRBJ1-6; 10 bases are a match to TRBD1. Germline V gene data show CDR1 as GTSNPN and CDR2 as SVGIG (reference sequence). J was trimmed by 12 bases and V by 0 bases; bases with no gene match: 5. The CDR3 spans 14 residues.